Here is one TCR beta chain with its context. Clones were sequenced by immunoSEQ multiplex PCR, and TCRdb holds only the in-frame ones, with some missing. In the table there are millions of clones, 85% to 95% of which are singletons. This sample was taken from a study of shared clonotypes between healthy human individuals. Looked up from germline, CDR1 is SGHDT and CDR2 is YYEEEE. The CDR3 runs 15 residues. Trimming shortened V by 0 bases and J by 2 bases, and 11 bases separated the two germline ends. The chain carries TRBV5-6 and TRBJ2-5; no reliable D call. Sequencing input: naive CD4+ T cells from PBMCs. The subset is: CD45RA+ positively selected. The receptor was isolated from a man aged 18 to 35 in good health. Some clones in this sample may be carry-over from other donors' samples. CDR3 loop: CASSLGAALQETQYF. The DNA for the CDR3 is TGTGCCAGCAGCTTGGGAGCTGCACTACAAGAGACCCAGTACTTC.